This entry lists 22 T cell receptor beta chains sequenced from one sample in a study of blood T cell repertoires in COVID-19. This table comes from immunoSEQ multiplex PCR, and its TCRdb copy is limited to in-frame clones, with some not included. The profile covers over 250,000 clones, with approximately 85% appearing a single time and roughly 0.8% taken by the ten largest. The sequenced sample was peripheral blood. The receptors were sampled from a woman aged 25-40 years with acute or convalescent COVID-19.

The V gene is TRBV5-6, the J gene TRBJ2-1; TRBD2 aligns across 7 bases. J gave up 2 bases and V 3 bases, and 5 bases lay outside the gene matches. The germline CDR1 and CDR2 sequences are SGHDT and YYEEEE. This CDR3 comprises 15 residues. This CDR3 reads CASSSSGSPYNEQFF. The CDR3 nucleotides read TGTGCCAGCAGCTCTAGCGGAAGCCCCTACAATGAGCAGTTCTTC.

The rearrangement uses TRBV6-5 and TRBJ2-7; weak D call: TRBD2 (5 bases). The CDR3 extends over 15 amino acids. Germline CDR1 MNHEY, CDR2 SVGAGI. The V end lost 6 bases, the J end lost 7 bases, and 22 bases lay between the germline ends. This CDR3 is CASSALGGISGEQYF. CDR3 coding DNA: TGTGCCAGCAGCGCCTTAGGTGGCATTTCGGGGGAGCAGTACTTC.

The rearrangement joins TRBV1 to TRBJ2-1; the table's D call of TRBD2 was not tested on the DNA. TRBV1 is shown as a pseudogene. This CDR3 is 15 amino acids long. The CDR3 coding sequence is TGCACCAGCAGCCCAGGACTAGCGGGAGAGACTGAGCAGTTCTTC. As protein: CTSSPGLAGETEQFF.

The chain's CDR3 is CASSSTGSYEQYF. The CDR3 region has the DNA TGTGCCAGTAGCTCGACAGGGAGCTACGAGCAGTACTTC. V and J are TRBV19 and TRBJ2-7, with TRBD1 identical over 7 bases. Looked up from germline, CDR1 is LNHDA and CDR2 is SQIVND (reference sequence). This CDR3 contains 13 residues. The V gene end was trimmed by 6 bases and the J gene end by 3 bases; junction bases not matched to a gene: 5.

The chain has TRBV6-5 and TRBJ2-1, with D tentatively TRBD2 (6 bases). Deletions cut 2 bases from V and 9 bases from J, with 14 bases between. CDR1 and CDR2 (germline): MNHEY, SVGAGI. The CDR3 totals 14 residues. Here the CDR3 reads CASSYGSGSGEQFF. CDR3 sequence (DNA): TGTGCCAGCAGTTACGGGAGCGGGTCCGGTGAGCAGTTCTTC.

The chain joins TRBV6-1 to TRBJ2-1; D is ambiguous. Deletions cut 7 bases from V and 0 bases from J, with 10 bases between. The CDR3 is 14 residues long. The germline V gene encodes CDR1 MNHNS and CDR2 SASEGT. The CDR3 spells CASILSSSYNEQFF. DNA for the CDR3: TGTGCCAGCATCCTTAGCAGCTCCTACAATGAGCAGTTCTTC.

As to this clone: This sample also contains other DNA sequences that code for the same CDR3. The gene calls are TRBV20-1 and TRBJ2-1; the D gene is possibly TRBD1 (5 bases). The CDR3 has 14 amino acids. Germline V lookup: CDR1 DFQATT, CDR2 SNEGSKA (reference sequence). V gave up 3 bases and J gave up 1 base, with 10 bases separating them. The CDR3 coding sequence is TGCAGTGCTAGTGGGCAGGGTTCCTACAATGAGCAGTTCTTC. It specifies CSASGQGSYNEQFF.

The genes are TRBV7-8 and TRBJ2-2; D may be TRBD2 (6 bases). V lost 1 base and J lost 0, with 9 bases in between. CDR1 is SGHVS, CDR2 FQNEAQ, per germline. This CDR3 has 16 residues. CDR3 coding DNA: TGTGCCAGCAGCTTAGTCCTAGCGCCGAACACCGGGGAGCTGTTTTTT. This sequence encodes CASSLVLAPNTGELFF.

Turning to this clone: At one of its ends the junction is not consistent with the germline gene, which may arise from a read error. V is TRBV7-7 and J is TRBJ2-5; the match to TRBD2 covers 8 bases. Germline V gene data show CDR1 as SSHAT and CDR2 as FNYEAQ (reference sequence). There are 17 residues in the CDR3. CDR3 residues: CASSRREGSFYQETQYF. The CDR3 DNA sequence: TGTGCTAGCAGCCGCCGGGAGGGGTCCTTTTACCAAGAGACCCAGTACTTC.

This clone was seen only a few times. The chain has TRBV18 and TRBJ2-1; D remains ambiguous. Germline-derived CDR1 and CDR2 are KGHSH and LQKENI. CDR3 length equals 13 residues. V lost 6 bases, J lost 7 bases, and 13 bases lay in between. The CDR3 loop reads CASSEEPINEQFF. CDR3 DNA sequence: TGTGCCAGCTCCGAGGAACCGATAAATGAGCAGTTCTTC.

The V call is TRBV7-2, the J call TRBJ2-1; D is perhaps TRBD2 (6 bases). The CDR3 runs 16 residues. The ends were cut back, 1 base at V and 2 bases at J, with 12 bases in the middle. Germline V gene lookup returns CDR1 SGHTA and CDR2 FQGNSA. The CDR3 nucleotides read TGTGCCAGCAGCTTAGTGGGAGGAGGGCCCTACAATGAGCAGTTCTTC. Its translation: CASSLVGGGPYNEQFF.

This rearrangement joins TRBV19 to TRBJ2-1, with unresolved D. The CDR3 extends over 15 amino acids. The germline V gene has CDR1 LNHDA and CDR2 SQIVND (reference sequence). The V end lost 0 bases, the J end lost 0 bases, and 6 bases lay between the germline ends. The CDR3 nucleotides are TGTGCCAGTAGTATAGATCATAGCTCCTACAATGAGCAGTTCTTC. This sequence encodes CASSIDHSSYNEQFF.

CDR3 region: CASSLTTSGSHNEQFF. DNA for the CDR3: TGTGCCAGCAGCCTTACAACTAGCGGGAGCCACAATGAGCAGTTCTTC. The J gene is TRBJ2-1, the V gene TRBV6-2 or TRBV6-3; 11 bases fit TRBD2. The CDR3 covers 16 residues. Germline CDR1 is MNHEY and CDR2 is SVGEGT. V shed 6 bases and J 5 bases; nucleotides not matched to a gene: 9.

The rearrangement uses TRBV6-2 or TRBV6-3 and TRBJ2-1, with 7 bases lining up with TRBD2. The CDR3 covers 15 residues. The trim removed 7 bases at V and 5 bases at J, leaving 11 bases unmatched. The germline gives CDR1 MNHEY, CDR2 SVGEGT. The CDR3 loop reads CASTPALAANNEQFF. CDR3 sequence (DNA): TGTGCCAGCACCCCGGCGCTAGCGGCTAACAATGAGCAGTTCTTC.

DNA of the CDR3: TGTGCCAGCAGTTTAACAGTGGGTTGGGACAGGGGATACAATGAGCAGTTCTTC. It translates to CASSLTVGWDRGYNEQFF. The chain has TRBV27 and TRBJ2-1, with 10 bases fitting TRBD1. CDR3 length equals 18 residues. Germline V lookup: CDR1 MNHEY, CDR2 SMNVEV (reference sequence). V dropped 2 bases and J dropped 4; count of bases not matched to a gene: 11.

This clone was seen once. V and J are TRBV6-2 or TRBV6-3 and TRBJ2-2; tentatively, D is TRBD1 (6 bases). Trimming took 5 bases from V and 4 from J, leaving 17 bases between them. This CDR3 contains 16 residues. Germline values: CDR1 MNHEY, CDR2 SVGEGT. The CDR3 region has the DNA TGTGCCAGCAGTGGGATCCGACAGGTTGGCACCGGGGAGCTGTTTTTT. Protein: CASSGIRQVGTGELFF.

The V gene is TRBV6-5, the J gene TRBJ1-2; a possible D gene is TRBD1 (5 bases). Germline assignment: CDR1 MNHEY and CDR2 SVGAGI. The CDR3 loop spans 14 amino acids. V was shortened by 8 bases and J by 4 bases, with 17 bases between the two germline ends. CDR3 in amino acids: CASSHQAGGYGYTF. CDR3 DNA: TGTGCCAGCTCCCATCAGGCGGGGGGCTATGGCTACACCTTC.

V usage is TRBV15 and J usage is TRBJ1-1, with D unclear. V was shortened by 5 bases and J by 7 bases, with 8 bases between the two germline ends. The CDR3 has 11 amino acids. Germline loops: CDR1 LNHNV, CDR2 YYDKDF (reference sequence). The CDR3, as DNA: TGTGCCACCAGCGGTCCCGGTGAAGCTTTCTTT. Its protein is CATSGPGEAFF. Looking up the rest from reference TRBV15 and TRBJ1-1 gives the full variable domain: DAMVIQNPRYQVTQFGKPVTLSCSQTLNHNVMYWYQQKSSQAPKLLFHYYDKDFNNEADTPDNFQSRRPNTSFCFLDIRSPGLGDTAMYLCATSGPGEAFFGQGTRLTVV.

V gene TRBV4-3 combines with J gene TRBJ1-1; no clear D gene. Germline V gene lookup returns CDR1 LGHNA and CDR2 YSLEER. This CDR3 comprises 15 residues. V lost 1 base and J lost 3, with 12 bases in between. This chain's CDR3 is CASSQGEGGYTEAFF. CDR3 DNA: TGCGCCAGCAGCCAAGGAGAGGGAGGGTACACTGAAGCTTTCTTT.

The DNA for the CDR3 is TGTGCCAGCGCGAGAGGGGACAGGCCCTATGGCTACACCTTC. Its translation: CASARGDRPYGYTF. The V and J genes are TRBV27 and TRBJ1-2; TRBD1 matches 8 bases. After removal of 8 bases from V and 4 bases from J, the junction contained 9 bases not matched to a gene. This CDR3 contains 14 residues. Germline-derived CDR1 and CDR2 are MNHEY and SMNVEV (reference sequence).

The chain links TRBV5-1 to TRBJ2-4; the D gene is possibly TRBD2 (7 bases). The V gene's germline CDR1 is SGHRS and CDR2 YFSETQ. There are 17 residues in the CDR3. Trimming shortened V by 6 bases and J by 6 bases, and 25 bases separated the two germline ends. DNA for the CDR3: TGCGCCAGCACCCAAGGGGCGGCTAGCGGAGGGGGAAACATTCAGTACTTC. This encodes CASTQGAASGGGNIQYF.

The gene calls are TRBV4-2 and TRBJ2-4; 11 nucleotides agree with TRBD2. Per germline, CDR1 LGHNA and CDR2 YNFKEQ. The CDR3 spans 15 residues. V lost 4 bases to trimming and J lost 8 bases; unmatched junction nucleotides: 7. CDR3 residues: CASSLNEGLADIQYF. The CDR3 DNA reads TGTGCCAGCAGCCTAAACGAGGGACTAGCGGACATTCAGTACTTC.